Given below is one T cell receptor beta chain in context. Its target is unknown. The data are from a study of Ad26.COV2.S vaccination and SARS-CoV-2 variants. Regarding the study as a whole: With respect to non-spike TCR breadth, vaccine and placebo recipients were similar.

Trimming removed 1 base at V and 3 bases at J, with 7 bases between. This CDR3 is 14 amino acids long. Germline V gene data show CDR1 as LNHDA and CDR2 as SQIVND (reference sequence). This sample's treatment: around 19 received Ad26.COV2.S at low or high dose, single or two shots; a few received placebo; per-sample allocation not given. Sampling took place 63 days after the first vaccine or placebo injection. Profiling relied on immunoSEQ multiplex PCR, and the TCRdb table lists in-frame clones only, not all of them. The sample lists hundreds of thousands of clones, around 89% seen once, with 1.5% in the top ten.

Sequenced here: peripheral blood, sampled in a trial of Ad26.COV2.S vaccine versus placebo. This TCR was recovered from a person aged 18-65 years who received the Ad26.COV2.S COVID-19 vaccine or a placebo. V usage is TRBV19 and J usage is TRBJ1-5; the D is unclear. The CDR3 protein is CASSIVGANQPQHF. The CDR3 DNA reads TGTGCCAGTAGTATAGTTGGAGCCAATCAGCCCCAGCATTTT. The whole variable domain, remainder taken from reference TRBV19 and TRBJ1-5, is DGGITQSPKYLFRKEGQNVTLSCEQNLNHDAMYWYRQDPGQGLRLIYYSQIVNDFQKGDIAEGYSVSREKKESFPLTVTSAQKNPTAFYLCASSIVGANQPQHFGDGTRLSIL.